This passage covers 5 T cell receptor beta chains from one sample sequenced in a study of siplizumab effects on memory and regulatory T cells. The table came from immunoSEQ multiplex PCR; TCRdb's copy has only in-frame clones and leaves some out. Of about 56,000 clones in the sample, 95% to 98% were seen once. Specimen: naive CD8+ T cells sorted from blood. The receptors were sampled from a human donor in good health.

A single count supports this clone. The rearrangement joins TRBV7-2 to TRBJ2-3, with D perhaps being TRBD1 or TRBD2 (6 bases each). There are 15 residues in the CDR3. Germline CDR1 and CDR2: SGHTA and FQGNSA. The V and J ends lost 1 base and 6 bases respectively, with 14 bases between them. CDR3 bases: TGTGCCAGCAGCTTAGAAGGCGGGACATTCGATACGCAGTATTTT. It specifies CASSLEGGTFDTQYF.

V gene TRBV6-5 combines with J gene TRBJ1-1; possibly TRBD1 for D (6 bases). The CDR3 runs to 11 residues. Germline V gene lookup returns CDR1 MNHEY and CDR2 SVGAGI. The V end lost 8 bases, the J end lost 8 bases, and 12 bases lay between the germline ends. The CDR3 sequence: CASYIGTEAFF. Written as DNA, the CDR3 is TGTGCCAGCTATATTGGGACAGAAGCTTTCTTT.

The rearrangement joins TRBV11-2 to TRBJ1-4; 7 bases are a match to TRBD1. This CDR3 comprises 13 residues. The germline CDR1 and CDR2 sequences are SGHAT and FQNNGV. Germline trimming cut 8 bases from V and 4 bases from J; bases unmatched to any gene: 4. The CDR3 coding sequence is TGTGCCAGCCTGGGACAGAGTAATGAAAAACTGTTTTTT. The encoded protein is CASLGQSNEKLFF.

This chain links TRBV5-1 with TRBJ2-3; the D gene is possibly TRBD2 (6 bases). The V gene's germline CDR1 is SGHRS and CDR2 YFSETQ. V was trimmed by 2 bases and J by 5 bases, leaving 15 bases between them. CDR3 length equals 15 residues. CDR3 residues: CASSFEIGSRDTQYF. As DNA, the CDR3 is TGCGCCAGCAGCTTTGAGATCGGGAGTAGAGATACGCAGTATTTT.

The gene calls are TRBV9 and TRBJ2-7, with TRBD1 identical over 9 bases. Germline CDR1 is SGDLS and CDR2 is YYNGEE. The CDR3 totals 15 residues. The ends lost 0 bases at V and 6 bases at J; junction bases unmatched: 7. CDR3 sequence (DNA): TGTGCCAGCAGCGTAGAAGGGACAGGGCTTGGCGAGCAGTACTTC. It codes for CASSVEGTGLGEQYF.